The rows below give T cell receptor beta chains drawn from one sample of a study of spatial heterogeneity in lung cancer. One entry per CDR3 protein, called by TCRdb with MiXCR from the 5' RACE reads. The sample contains around 23,000 distinct CDR3 sequences, roughly 4.6% of which appear only once. The sequences come from PBMCs, collected at surgery. Source of these receptors: a male donor with early-stage non-small cell lung cancer. Each CDR3 is given with its conserved first and last residue. Each record gives: J gene, clone size, D gene, V gene, CDR3 DNA, CDR3 protein. A D gene is named only where the DNA matches it firmly. Size is omitted from some rows. Given values are once, few, many or a class for expanded clones.

j_call: TRBJ2-7
clone_size: -
d_call: TRBD2
v_call: TRBV29-1
cdr3_nt: TGCAGCGCTTCTAGCGGGGGAGTACGGGAGCAGTACTTC
cdr3_aa: CSASSGGVREQYF

j_call: TRBJ2-2
clone_size: many
d_call: TRBD1
v_call: TRBV19
cdr3_nt: TGTGCCAGTACCGGGACAGGGAGGACCGGGGAGCTGTTTTTT
cdr3_aa: CASTGTGRTGELFF

j_call: TRBJ2-2
clone_size: many
d_call: TRBD2
v_call: TRBV6-2/TRBV6-3
cdr3_nt: TGTGCCAGCAGTTACCCTCGACTAGCGGGAGGCACCGGGGAGCTGTTTTTT
cdr3_aa: CASSYPRLAGGTGELFF

j_call: TRBJ2-1
clone_size: many
d_call: -
v_call: TRBV29-1
cdr3_nt: TGCAGCATTGCGGTTAACAATGAGCAGTTCTTC
cdr3_aa: CSIAVNNEQFF

j_call: TRBJ1-1
clone_size: many
d_call: -
v_call: TRBV24-1
cdr3_nt: TGTGCCACCTCCTCGGACAGGAACACTGAAGCTTTCTTT
cdr3_aa: CATSSDRNTEAFF

j_call: TRBJ1-4
clone_size: many
d_call: -
v_call: TRBV9
cdr3_nt: TGTGCCAGCAGCGGTAAAGGGGTCCCTTTTGAAAAACTGTTTTTT
cdr3_aa: CASSGKGVPFEKLFF

j_call: TRBJ1-2
clone_size: many
d_call: -
v_call: TRBV10-3
cdr3_nt: TGTGCCATCAGTGAGTCTCAGCCAGGCCTCAATGGCTACACCTTC
cdr3_aa: CAISESQPGLNGYTF

j_call: TRBJ2-7
clone_size: many
d_call: TRBD1
v_call: TRBV30
cdr3_nt: TGTGCCTGGAATGGAGACAGGGTCGGCGGGGAGCAGTACTTC
cdr3_aa: CAWNGDRVGGEQYF

j_call: TRBJ1-5
clone_size: many
d_call: TRBD1
v_call: TRBV19
cdr3_nt: TGTGCCAGTACCTTTTCAGGGGGCGATCAGCCCCAGCATTTT
cdr3_aa: CASTFSGGDQPQHF

j_call: TRBJ2-2
clone_size: -
d_call: -
v_call: TRBV19
cdr3_nt: TGTGCCAGTAGTCTCCAACAGGGTTTCGGCGGGGAGCTGTTTTTT
cdr3_aa: CASSLQQGFGGELFF

j_call: TRBJ2-2
clone_size: many
d_call: TRBD2
v_call: TRBV18
cdr3_nt: TGTGCCAGCTCACCACAGAGAGCGGGAGCTAGCGGGGAGCTGTTTTTT
cdr3_aa: CASSPQRAGASGELFF

j_call: TRBJ2-3
clone_size: many
d_call: -
v_call: TRBV6-6
cdr3_nt: TGTGCCAGCAGACCGTCGACACGGGGTAGGACAGATACGCAGTATTTT
cdr3_aa: CASRPSTRGRTDTQYF

j_call: TRBJ2-5
clone_size: -
d_call: -
v_call: TRBV19
cdr3_nt: TGTGCCAGTAGCCTCACGAGACAAGAGACCCAGTACTTC
cdr3_aa: CASSLTRQETQYF

j_call: TRBJ1-5
clone_size: few
d_call: -
v_call: TRBV28
cdr3_nt: TGTGCCAGCAGACTAGGGGGACTTCAGCCCCAGCATTTT
cdr3_aa: CASRLGGLQPQHF

j_call: TRBJ2-7
clone_size: many
d_call: -
v_call: TRBV10-3
cdr3_nt: TGTGCCATCAGTCCCGGGGAGTGGGACGAGCAGTACTTC
cdr3_aa: CAISPGEWDEQYF

j_call: TRBJ2-1
clone_size: -
d_call: -
v_call: TRBV2
cdr3_nt: TGTGCCAGCGGGGGCAATGAGCAGTTCTTC
cdr3_aa: CASGGNEQFF

j_call: TRBJ2-6
clone_size: many
d_call: TRBD2
v_call: TRBV4-1
cdr3_nt: TGCGCCAGTAGCGGGAGCTCTGGGGCCAACGTCCTGACTTTC
cdr3_aa: CASSGSSGANVLTF

j_call: TRBJ2-1
clone_size: many
d_call: -
v_call: TRBV11-1
cdr3_nt: TGTGCCGTACAGGGCCAAAGTCCCCCGCAGTTCTTC
cdr3_aa: CAVQGQSPPQFF

j_call: TRBJ1-6
clone_size: many
d_call: -
v_call: TRBV20-1
cdr3_nt: TGCAGTGCCGAAGGACGTAGCTCCTATAATTCACCCCTCCACTTT
cdr3_aa: CSAEGRSSYNSPLHF

j_call: TRBJ2-5
clone_size: many
d_call: -
v_call: TRBV24-1
cdr3_nt: TGTGCCACCAGTGATCCTGCTACTGGCGAGACCCAGTACTTC
cdr3_aa: CATSDPATGETQYF

j_call: TRBJ2-5
clone_size: few
d_call: -
v_call: TRBV7-9
cdr3_nt: TGTGCCAGCAGCTTCGGGATGGATGCGACCCAGTACTTC
cdr3_aa: CASSFGMDATQYF

j_call: TRBJ2-1
clone_size: -
d_call: -
v_call: TRBV5-1
cdr3_nt: TGCGCCAGCAGCCCCCGGGACCCCAATGAGCAGTTCTTC
cdr3_aa: CASSPRDPNEQFF

j_call: TRBJ1-3
clone_size: many
d_call: -
v_call: TRBV28
cdr3_nt: TGTGCCAGCAGTTCGGCTCGAAGCACCATATATTTT
cdr3_aa: CASSSARSTIYF

j_call: TRBJ2-6
clone_size: medium-sized
d_call: -
v_call: TRBV7-3
cdr3_nt: TGTGCCAGCAGCCGGACCGAGAGGGGGGCCAACGTCCTGACTTTC
cdr3_aa: CASSRTERGANVLTF

j_call: TRBJ2-5
clone_size: many
d_call: TRBD1
v_call: TRBV20-1
cdr3_nt: TGCAGTGCTTTCTCGGACAGGCAAGAGACCCAGTACTTC
cdr3_aa: CSAFSDRQETQYF

j_call: TRBJ1-2
clone_size: many
d_call: -
v_call: TRBV14
cdr3_nt: TGTGCCAGCAGCCGAGACAGGCTTAGGGGCTATGGCTACACCTTC
cdr3_aa: CASSRDRLRGYGYTF

j_call: TRBJ2-2
clone_size: many
d_call: TRBD1
v_call: TRBV27
cdr3_nt: TGTGCCAGCAAACAGGGGGTAGCGGAGACCGGGGAGCTGTTTTTT
cdr3_aa: CASKQGVAETGELFF

j_call: TRBJ1-2
clone_size: many
d_call: -
v_call: TRBV12-3/TRBV12-4
cdr3_nt: TGTGCCAGCAGTGGGGGGGAAAGCCCAATTGATGGCTACACCTTC
cdr3_aa: CASSGGESPIDGYTF

j_call: TRBJ2-6
clone_size: many
d_call: -
v_call: TRBV28
cdr3_nt: TGTGCCAGCACCCTCTCCGGGGTTGGGGCCAACGTCCTGACTTTC
cdr3_aa: CASTLSGVGANVLTF

j_call: TRBJ2-3
clone_size: many
d_call: TRBD1
v_call: TRBV20-1
cdr3_nt: TGCAGTGCTCAGGACAGGGTGGCGGTAGATACGCAGTATTTT
cdr3_aa: CSAQDRVAVDTQYF

j_call: TRBJ2-2
clone_size: many
d_call: TRBD2
v_call: TRBV10-3
cdr3_nt: TGTGCCATCAGCGCGGGGGACCTCGACACCGGGGAGCTGTTTTTT
cdr3_aa: CAISAGDLDTGELFF

j_call: TRBJ2-1
clone_size: many
d_call: TRBD1
v_call: TRBV15
cdr3_nt: TGTGCCACCAGCAACCGGGACAGGGGGCTCAGGGATGAGCAGTTCTTC
cdr3_aa: CATSNRDRGLRDEQFF

j_call: TRBJ1-6
clone_size: many
d_call: -
v_call: TRBV10-3
cdr3_nt: TGTGCCGTCAGCCCGGACTTTTATAATTCACCCCTCCACTTT
cdr3_aa: CAVSPDFYNSPLHF

j_call: TRBJ2-1
clone_size: many
d_call: TRBD2
v_call: TRBV6-5
cdr3_nt: TGTGCCAGCGGGAAGCGGGAGGCCTTCAATGAGCAGTTCTTC
cdr3_aa: CASGKREAFNEQFF

j_call: TRBJ2-7
clone_size: many
d_call: -
v_call: TRBV6-5
cdr3_nt: TGTGCCAGCACCACCGGGAACTCCTACGAGCAGTACTTC
cdr3_aa: CASTTGNSYEQYF

j_call: TRBJ2-4
clone_size: many
d_call: -
v_call: TRBV7-2
cdr3_nt: TGTGCCAGCAGCCCTCTCGTGCGACAGCCCAAAAACATTCAGTACTTC
cdr3_aa: CASSPLVRQPKNIQYF

j_call: TRBJ2-1
clone_size: many
d_call: TRBD2
v_call: TRBV27
cdr3_nt: TGTGCCAGCAGTCGAACCCATAGCGGGGGGGCCGGGAATGAGCAGTTCTTC
cdr3_aa: CASSRTHSGGAGNEQFF

j_call: TRBJ2-3
clone_size: many
d_call: -
v_call: TRBV29-1
cdr3_nt: TGCAGCGTTGAACGCGCTGTGGGAGATACGCAGTATTTT
cdr3_aa: CSVERAVGDTQYF

j_call: TRBJ2-7
clone_size: many
d_call: TRBD1
v_call: TRBV7-2
cdr3_nt: TGTGCCAGCAGCCCCCGGGACAGGGCTTTGTACGAGCAGTACTTC
cdr3_aa: CASSPRDRALYEQYF

j_call: TRBJ2-5
clone_size: medium-sized
d_call: TRBD2
v_call: TRBV28
cdr3_nt: TGTGCCAGCAGTTTATTGAGGTTGGGGACTAGCGGGACCTTCGGGACCCAGTACTTC
cdr3_aa: CASSLLRLGTSGTFGTQYF

j_call: TRBJ2-7
clone_size: many
d_call: TRBD1
v_call: TRBV6-5
cdr3_nt: TGTGCCAGCAGCTACACGGGACAGGGTGCCTACGAGCAGTACTTC
cdr3_aa: CASSYTGQGAYEQYF

j_call: TRBJ2-6
clone_size: -
d_call: -
v_call: TRBV6-2/TRBV6-3
cdr3_nt: TGTGCCAGCAGTCCCGCGGTTACCTCTGGGGCCAACGTCCTGACTTTC
cdr3_aa: CASSPAVTSGANVLTF

j_call: TRBJ2-3
clone_size: many
d_call: TRBD1
v_call: TRBV5-1
cdr3_nt: TGCGCCAGCAGCCGGACAGGATCTGAGGGAGATACGCAGTATTTT
cdr3_aa: CASSRTGSEGDTQYF

j_call: TRBJ2-6
clone_size: many
d_call: TRBD2
v_call: TRBV19
cdr3_nt: TGTGCCAGTACTCGGGGGGACGGGGCCAACGTCCTGACTTTC
cdr3_aa: CASTRGDGANVLTF

j_call: TRBJ1-1
clone_size: many
d_call: -
v_call: TRBV2
cdr3_nt: TGTGCCAGGACGGGCAGTGGGAGCACTGAAGCTTTCTTT
cdr3_aa: CARTGSGSTEAFF

j_call: TRBJ2-7
clone_size: many
d_call: TRBD2
v_call: TRBV7-2
cdr3_nt: TGTGCCAGCAGCCCCTTTAGCGGGAGGACCTACGAGCAGTACTTC
cdr3_aa: CASSPFSGRTYEQYF

j_call: TRBJ1-2
clone_size: many
d_call: TRBD1
v_call: TRBV27
cdr3_nt: TGTGCCAGCAGTGAGGGACAGGCGAACTATGGCTACACCTTC
cdr3_aa: CASSEGQANYGYTF

j_call: TRBJ2-3
clone_size: many
d_call: -
v_call: TRBV11-2
cdr3_nt: TGTGCCAGCAGCCTTGGTGATTGGGGTACGCAGTATTTT
cdr3_aa: CASSLGDWGTQYF